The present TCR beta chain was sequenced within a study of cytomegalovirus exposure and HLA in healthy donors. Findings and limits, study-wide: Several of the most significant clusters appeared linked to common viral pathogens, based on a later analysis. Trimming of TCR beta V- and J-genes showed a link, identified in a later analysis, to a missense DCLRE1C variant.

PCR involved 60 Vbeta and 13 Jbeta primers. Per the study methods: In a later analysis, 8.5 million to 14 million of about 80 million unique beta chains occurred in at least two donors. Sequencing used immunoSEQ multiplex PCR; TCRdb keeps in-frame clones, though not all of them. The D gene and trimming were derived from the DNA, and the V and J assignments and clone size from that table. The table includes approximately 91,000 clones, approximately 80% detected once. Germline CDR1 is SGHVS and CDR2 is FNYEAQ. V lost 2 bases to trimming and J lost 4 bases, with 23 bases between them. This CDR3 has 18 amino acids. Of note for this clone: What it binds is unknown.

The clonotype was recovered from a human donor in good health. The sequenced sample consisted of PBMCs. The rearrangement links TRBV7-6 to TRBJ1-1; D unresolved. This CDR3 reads CASSLRVPFGGSGTEAFF. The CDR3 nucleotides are TGTGCCAGCAGCTTAAGGGTCCCATTTGGCGGGTCGGGCACTGAAGCTTTCTTT. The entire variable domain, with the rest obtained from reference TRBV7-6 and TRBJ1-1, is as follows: GAGVSQSPRYKVTKRGQDVALRCDPISGHVSLYWYRQALGQGPEFLTYFNYEAQQDKSGLPNDRFSAERPEGSISTLTIQRTEQRDSAMYRCASSLRVPFGGSGTEAFFGQGTRLTVV.